Each of the 24 T cell receptor beta chains below was sequenced from the same sample in a study of T-cell reconstitution after alpha-beta-depleted transplantation in children. Unique molecular identifiers featured in how the TCRbeta library was prepared. TCRdb reanalysed the PCR reads using MiXCR and keeps one entry per CDR3 protein. The sample records approximately 240,000 distinct CDR3 sequences, 7.5% to 10% being singletons. The material sequenced was PBMCs from the stem cell graft donor, taken from the stem cell graft. These receptor sequences come from a human donor who donated a stem cell graft to a child with SCID.

This clonotype occurred many times. The chain combines TRBV6-5 with TRBJ1-2; D is unresolved. Germline assignment: CDR1 MNHEY and CDR2 SVGAGI. Trimming removed 2 bases at V and 4 bases at J, with 14 bases between. This CDR3 is built from 15 residues. CDR3 nucleotides: TGTGCCAGCAGTTACCAAAGGGAGGGAATCTATGGCTACACCTTC. This sequence encodes CASSYQREGIYGYTF.

This clonotype appeared many times. V gene TRBV7-9 combines with J gene TRBJ2-1, with 10 positions matching TRBD1. CDR1 is SEHNR, CDR2 FQNEAQ, per germline (reference sequence). Trimming removed 5 bases from V and 0 bases from J; junction bases left unmatched: 16. The CDR3 is 20 amino acids. For the CDR3, the DNA is TGTGCCAGCAGCAGTGACAGGGGGCGAACTCATTCGAGCTCCTACAATGAGCAGTTCTTC. Its protein is CASSSDRGRTHSSSYNEQFF.

This clonotype was detected many times. The genes are TRBV20-1 and TRBJ1-1; D uncertain. V lost 6 bases, J lost 0 bases, and 14 bases lay in between. The CDR3 totals 14 residues. The germline gives CDR1 DFQATT, CDR2 SNEGSKA (reference sequence). CDR3 in DNA: TGCAGTGCGCCGAAGGACGGATTGAACACTGAAGCTTTCTTT. This sequence encodes CSAPKDGLNTEAFF.

Comments on this clonotype: At one of its ends the junction is not consistent with the germline gene, which may arise from a read error. The chain recombines TRBV20-1 with TRBJ2-5, with D tentatively TRBD1 (6 bases). The germline V gene encodes CDR1 DFQATT and CDR2 SNEGSKA (reference sequence). The CDR3 consists of 15 residues. Here the CDR3 reads CSARDPGAGQETQSF. DNA of the CDR3: TGCAGTGCTAGAGATCCAGGGGCAGGCCAAGAGACCCAGTCCTTC.

This clonotype was seen repeatedly, ten times or more. The V and J genes are TRBV20-1 and TRBJ2-5; D is undetermined. V lost 0 bases and J 5 bases, leaving 7 bases between the germline ends. This CDR3 is built from 12 residues. Germline lookup yields CDR1 DFQATT and CDR2 SNEGSKA (reference sequence). The CDR3 bases are TGCAGTGCTAGAGATCAGGTGGAGACCCAGTACTTC. This sequence encodes CSARDQVETQYF.

This clonotype was seen repeatedly, ten times or more. The chain couples TRBV5-1 to TRBJ1-1; weak D call: TRBD1 (6 bases). Germline-derived CDR1 and CDR2 are SGHRS and YFSETQ. The CDR3 covers 14 residues. V lost 5 bases, J lost 1 base, and 12 bases lay in between. The CDR3 DNA is TGCGCCAGCAGTCCCGGGACAAAGAACACTGAAGCTTTCTTT. Encoded protein: CASSPGTKNTEAFF.

The chain employs TRBV5-1 and TRBJ1-6; 8 bases map to TRBD1. V shed 4 bases, J shed 6 bases, and the junction held 3 bases outside the gene matches. The CDR3 runs 14 residues. Germline V gives CDR1 SGHRS, CDR2 YFSETQ. The CDR3 here is CASSTGQGNSPLHF. The CDR3 nucleotides read TGCGCCAGCAGCACCGGACAGGGTAATTCACCCCTCCACTTT.

The rearrangement links TRBV7-9 to TRBJ2-1, with 9 bases lining up with TRBD2. The CDR3 totals 13 residues. The V gene's germline CDR1 is SEHNR and CDR2 FQNEAQ (reference sequence). Germline trimming cut 6 bases from V and 6 bases from J; bases unmatched to any gene: 3. The CDR3 DNA reads as TGTGCCAGCAGGCGGGGGGGCGGCAATGAGCAGTTCTTC. Encoded protein: CASRRGGGNEQFF.

This rearrangement joins TRBV2 to TRBJ2-5, with 8 bases that match TRBD1. The V segment lost 4 bases and the J segment 5 bases; nucleotides outside the gene matches: 9. Germline V CDR1 and CDR2: SNHLY, FYNNEI. The CDR3 loop spans 15 amino acids. The CDR3, as DNA: TGTGCCAGCAGTGGGGGACAGGCTATCGGGGAGACCCAGTACTTC. This encodes CASSGGQAIGETQYF.

At least ten counts were recorded for this clonotype. This sequence joins TRBV29-1 and TRBJ1-5; D may be TRBD1 (5 bases). The V gene's germline CDR1 is SQVTM and CDR2 ANQGSEA. This CDR3 contains 16 residues. Trimming left V 4 bases short and J 1 base short, with 17 bases between. The CDR3 region has the DNA TGCAGCGTTGTGGTGGCAGGGCCCTCAAGCAATCAGCCCCAGCATTTT. Amino acid sequence: CSVVVAGPSSNQPQHF.

This clonotype was detected a few times. This chain links TRBV20-1 with TRBJ2-3; D remains unclear. The V gene lost 6 bases and the J gene lost 4 bases, with 11 bases spanning the gap. Per germline, CDR1 DFQATT and CDR2 SNEGSKA (reference sequence). There are 12 residues in the CDR3. The CDR3 DNA reads TGCAGTGCGGGCTTTCGAGCAGATACGCAGTATTTT. Translating gives CSAGFRADTQYF.

This clonotype was counted at least ten times. The gene calls are TRBV20-1 and TRBJ2-7; D might be TRBD1 (6 bases). Germline CDR1 is DFQATT and CDR2 is SNEGSKA (reference sequence). There are 14 residues in the CDR3. V lost 0 bases and J 1 base, leaving 10 bases between the germline ends. For the CDR3, the DNA is TGCAGTGCTAGAGATCAGACAGGTTCCTACGAGCAGTACTTC. Encoded protein: CSARDQTGSYEQYF.

This clonotype was seen ten or more times. The chain uses TRBV5-1 and TRBJ1-5; a weak D match, TRBD1 (5 bases). V was pared by 4 bases and J by 0 bases, with 14 bases between. CDR1 SGHRS and CDR2 YFSETQ come from the germline V gene. The CDR3 consists of 16 residues. CDR3 DNA sequence: TGCGCCAGCAGCCCCGGACACGGTGATAGCAATCAGCCCCAGCATTTT. Translation gives CASSPGHGDSNQPQHF.

This clonotype was recorded many times. The CDR3, as DNA: TGTGCCAGCAGCTTGACTAGCGGGGCAACTGAGCAGTTCTTC. Residues: CASSLTSGATEQFF. This chain links TRBV7-8 with TRBJ2-1; TRBD2 matches 11 bases. Germline CDR1 SGHVS, CDR2 FQNEAQ. CDR3 length: 14 residues. The V and J ends lost 3 bases and 9 bases, in that order; junction bases with no gene match: 4.

This clonotype has a count of ten or more. V and J are TRBV7-9 and TRBJ1-5, with unresolved D. CDR3 length: 13 residues. Germline V gene lookup returns CDR1 SEHNR and CDR2 FQNEAQ (reference sequence). The V end was cut by 5 bases, the J end by 5 bases, with 10 bases between. CDR3 bases: TGTGCCAGCAGCCTAGACAACTATCAGCCCCAGCATTTT. This sequence encodes CASSLDNYQPQHF.

This clonotype was seen ten or more times. The chain uses TRBV5-1 and TRBJ1-1; 7 bases are shared with TRBD1. Germline values: CDR1 SGHRS, CDR2 YFSETQ. Unmatched junction bases numbered 8, after V lost 0 bases and J lost 3 bases. CDR3 length equals 16 residues. CDR3 in DNA: TGCGCCAGCAGCTTGGTTAAGGGGGCGTTCGACACTGAAGCTTTCTTT. Translated: CASSLVKGAFDTEAFF.

The table lists this clonotype with many counts. The J gene is TRBJ2-3, the V gene TRBV6-5; tentative D call: TRBD2 (6 bases). Trimming stripped 8 bases from V and 6 bases from J, with 24 bases between. Looked up from germline, CDR1 is MNHEY and CDR2 is SVGAGI. The CDR3 is 16 residues long. CDR3 DNA sequence: TGTGCCAGCGGTTTCTCACCGGGGGACCCTCCCGATACGCAGTATTTT. Its translation is CASGFSPGDPPDTQYF.

This clonotype has just a few counts. The chain couples TRBV20-1 to TRBJ2-1; D is perhaps TRBD2 (7 bases). CDR3 length equals 14 residues. Trimming left V 5 bases short and J 5 bases short, with 16 bases between. Germline CDR1 DFQATT, CDR2 SNEGSKA (reference sequence). CDR3 residues: CSASRDGGHNEQFF. DNA for the CDR3: TGCAGTGCTTCCCGCGACGGGGGGCACAATGAGCAGTTCTTC.

This clonotype has at least ten counts. V usage is TRBV5-1 and J usage is TRBJ2-3, with 7 bases identical to TRBD1. This CDR3 spans 14 amino acids. Looked up from germline, CDR1 is SGHRS and CDR2 is YFSETQ. V was clipped by 3 bases and J by 4 bases; unmatched bases: 5. CDR3 sequence reads: CASSSMGQSDTQYF. CDR3 nucleotide sequence: TGCGCCAGCAGCTCTATGGGACAGTCAGATACGCAGTATTTT. Based on the CDR3 plus reference TRBV5-1 and TRBJ2-3, the full variable domain is KAGVTQTPRYLIKTRGQQVTLSCSPISGHRSVSWYQQTPGQGLQFLFEYFSETQRNKGNFPGRFSGRQFSNSRSEMNVSTLELGDSALYLCASSSMGQSDTQYFGPGTRLTVL.

Comments on this clonotype: A much larger clone differs by one base, so this may be a read error. V and J are TRBV30 and TRBJ2-3; D gene ambiguous. This CDR3 comprises 14 residues. Trimming cost V 3 bases and J 0 bases, with 10 bases left between them. Germline loops: CDR1 GTSNPN, CDR2 SVGIG (reference sequence). Here the CDR3 DNA reads TGTGCCTGGAGCCCGAGGCCTAGCACAGATACGCAGTATTTT. This sequence encodes CAWSPRPSTDTQYF.

As DNA, the CDR3 is TGTGCCAGCAGCCTGGATGGGGATCCACGTAATGAAAAACTGTTTTTT. Amino acid sequence: CASSLDGDPRNEKLFF. This rearrangement joins TRBV5-5 to TRBJ1-4; D gene ambiguous. The CDR3 spans 16 residues. With 4 bases removed from V and 4 bases from J, the gap between germline ends came to 17 bases. Germline V gene lookup returns CDR1 SGHKS and CDR2 YYEKEE (reference sequence).

This clonotype was detected many times. The genes are TRBV20-1 and TRBJ1-6, with a possible D match to TRBD1 (5 bases). Germline V gene sequence: CDR1 DFQATT, CDR2 SNEGSKA (reference sequence). Trimming removed 7 bases at V and 10 bases at J, with 17 bases between. The CDR3 has 13 residues. For the CDR3, the DNA is TGCAGTGTTGGAGAGTATCAGGGCTCACCCCTCCACTTT. Translation: CSVGEYQGSPLHF.

The table lists this clonotype with many counts. The J gene is TRBJ2-3, the V gene TRBV5-1, with TRBD2 identical over 11 bases. The CDR3 runs to 16 residues. V was clipped by 7 bases and J by 1 base; unmatched bases: 8. In germline, CDR1 is SGHRS, CDR2 YFSETQ. In DNA form, the CDR3 reads TGCGCCAGCTCTTCCGGGACTAGCGGTGGCACAGATACGCAGTATTTT. It specifies CASSSGTSGGTDTQYF.

This clonotype has ten or more counts. The chain uses TRBV7-8 and TRBJ2-7; 10 nucleotides match TRBD1. The CDR3 extends over 15 amino acids. The junction had 3 bases not matched to a gene; V was cut back by 2 bases and J by 2 bases. Germline loops: CDR1 SGHVS, CDR2 FQNEAQ. The CDR3 DNA follows: TGTGCCAGCAGCTTACGGGACAGGGGAACCTACGAGCAGTACTTC. Protein product: CASSLRDRGTYEQYF.